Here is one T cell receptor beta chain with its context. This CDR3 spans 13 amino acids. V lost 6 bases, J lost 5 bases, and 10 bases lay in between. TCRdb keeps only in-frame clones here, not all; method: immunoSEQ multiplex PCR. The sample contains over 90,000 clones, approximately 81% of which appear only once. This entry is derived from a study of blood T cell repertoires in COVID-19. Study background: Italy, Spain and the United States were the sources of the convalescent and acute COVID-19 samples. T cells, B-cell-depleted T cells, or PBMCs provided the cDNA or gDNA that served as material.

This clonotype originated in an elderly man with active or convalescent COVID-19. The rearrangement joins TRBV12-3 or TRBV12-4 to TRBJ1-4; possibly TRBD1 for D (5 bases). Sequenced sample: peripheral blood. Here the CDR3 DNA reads TGTGCCAGCAGCCCGGACAAAAATGAAAAACTGTTTTTT. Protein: CASSPDKNEKLFF.